These T cell receptor beta chains were read from a single sample in a study of T-cell memory formation after mild COVID-19. One entry per CDR3 protein, called by TCRdb with MiXCR from the 5' RACE reads. The profile covers some 600,000 distinct CDR3 sequences, with approximately 15% appearing a single time and just over 8% taken by the ten largest. Sequenced sample: PBMCs or a T cell subset sorted from them (not recorded which). These receptors originate from an adult woman who had mild COVID-19 (a few samples of this study predate the infection). Cell type and time point are not known. Each CDR3 is given with its conserved first and last residue. The D gene is left open where the match is weak. A clone size is listed for some rows: how often the clone was seen (once, few, many), or a class if it is expanded.

>TRBV9|TRBJ2-1|.|.
TGTGCCAGCAGCGTAGGGATCAGCTCCTACAATGAGCAGTTCTTC
CASSVGISSYNEQFF
>TRBV9|TRBJ1-6|.|TRBD1
TGTGCCAGCAGCACACTTGACAGGGGAGGCCCACCCCTCCACTTT
CASSTLDRGGPPLHF
>TRBV29-1|TRBJ2-5|.|TRBD2
TGCAGCGTTGAAGGGGGGACTAGCGGGAGAGAGACCCAGTACTTC
CSVEGGTSGRETQYF
>TRBV7-2|TRBJ1-6|few|.
TGTGCCAGCAGCTTAGGGCCCGTACAGGGCGGAGGGAATAATTCACCCCTCCACTTT
CASSLGPVQGGGNNSPLHF
>TRBV10-3|TRBJ2-5|few|.
TGTGCCATCAGGGAACAGGGATTTGAGACCCAGTACTTC
CAIREQGFETQYF
>TRBV25-1|TRBJ2-7|.|TRBD1
TGTGCCAGCAGATTACCGGGACAGGGGAGAGAGCAGTACTTC
CASRLPGQGREQYF
>TRBV25-1|TRBJ2-1|few|.
TGTGCCAGCAGTGAAGCTTTGACACCCGGCTACAAGGGTGAGCAGTTCTTC
CASSEALTPGYKGEQFF
>TRBV3-1|TRBJ2-1|few|.
TGTGCCAGCAGCCTTCCCGGAGGTGAGCAGTTCTTC
CASSLPGGEQFF
>TRBV20-1|TRBJ2-7|.|.
TGCAGTGCTAGAAGTCAGGGAAGCTACGAGCAGTACTTC
CSARSQGSYEQYF
>TRBV7-2|TRBJ2-3|few|TRBD1
TGTGCCAGCACACCTGGACAGGGGGGCACAGATACGCAGTATTTT
CASTPGQGGTDTQYF
>TRBV7-9|TRBJ2-5|many|.
TGTGCCAGCAGCTACGGGCTTGTGGAGACCCAGTACTTC
CASSYGLVETQYF
>TRBV28|TRBJ2-1|few|.
TGTGCCAGCAGTCTTCTTTGGGGATCCAATGAGCAGTTCTTC
CASSLLWGSNEQFF
>TRBV12-3/TRBV12-4|TRBJ2-3|few|.
TGTGCCAGCAGTCGCGGTCGTGGAACGACCCCAGATACGCAGTATTTT
CASSRGRGTTPDTQYF
>TRBV9|TRBJ2-2|few|.
TGTGCCAGCAGCCCTACCGGGGGACGGCCGCCCACCGGGGAGCTGTTTTTT
CASSPTGGRPPTGELFF
>TRBV6-4|TRBJ2-1|.|.
TGTGCCAGCAGTGTTAGCCTCTACAATGAGCAGTTCTTC
CASSVSLYNEQFF
>TRBV4-2|TRBJ2-4|.|TRBD2
TGTGCCAGCAGCCATCGGGAGGGGGTAGCCAAAAACATTCAGTACTTC
CASSHREGVAKNIQYF
>TRBV20-1|TRBJ1-1|few|.
TGCAGTGCTAGAGCCCCTAGGGGGAGTCACACTGAAGCTTTCTTT
CSARAPRGSHTEAFF
>TRBV5-1|TRBJ1-1|few|TRBD1
TGCGCCAGCAGCCCCGACAGGGGTAGTACTGAAGCTTTCTTT
CASSPDRGSTEAFF
>TRBV16|TRBJ2-7|few|TRBD1
TGTGCCAGCAGCCGAGGGACAGATGGGTATTACGAGCAGTACTTC
CASSRGTDGYYEQYF
>TRBV2|TRBJ1-1|few|TRBD1
TGTGCCAGCTCAAGACAGGGGCCCCTTGAAGCTTTCTTT
CASSRQGPLEAFF
>TRBV7-2|TRBJ1-1|.|.
TGTGCCAGCAGCGCCCGACTCCATCGGGGCACTGAAGCTTTCTTT
CASSARLHRGTEAFF
>TRBV20-1|TRBJ2-7|.|.
TGCAGTGCTAGAGACAGGTTCCACGAAGAGCAGTACTTC
CSARDRFHEEQYF
>TRBV12-3/TRBV12-4|TRBJ2-2|.|.
TGTGCCAGCAGTTTCCCCGCCGAGGAGCTGTTTTTT
CASSFPAEELFF
>TRBV20-1|TRBJ2-3|few|.
TGCAGTGCTAGAGATCCGGGGTGGGGCACAGATACGCAGTATTTT
CSARDPGWGTDTQYF
>TRBV9|TRBJ2-7|few|.
TGTGCCAGCAGCGAAGACAGAGCCTCCTACGAGCAGTACTTC
CASSEDRASYEQYF
>TRBV7-3|TRBJ1-1|many|.
TGTGCCAGCAGCTTCGCCCGCGACACTGAAGCTTTCTTT
CASSFARDTEAFF
>TRBV6-1|TRBJ1-3|few|.
TGTGCCAGCGGGGCAGGTTACTCTGGAAACACCATATATTTT
CASGAGYSGNTIYF
>TRBV2|TRBJ2-1|few|.
TGTGCCAGCAGTGAGGCGGGGTACAAGGGTGAGCAGTTCTTC
CASSEAGYKGEQFF
>TRBV7-9|TRBJ1-1|few|.
TGTGCCAGCAGCTTCCCCCAGGCCCCGAGAGCTTTCTTT
CASSFPQAPRAFF
>TRBV12-1|TRBJ2-7|many|.
TGTGCCAGCAGCTGCCTAGGGGGCCGACCCTACGAGCAGTACTTC
CASSCLGGRPYEQYF
>TRBV20-1|TRBJ1-5|few|.
TGCAGTGCCACGAAAGAAGGGACAAGTAGCAATCAGCCCCAGCATTTT
CSATKEGTSSNQPQHF
>TRBV27|TRBJ2-7|.|TRBD2
TGTGCCAGCAGGGAACTAGCGGGGGGACTCTACGAGCAGTACTTC
CASRELAGGLYEQYF
>TRBV4-3|TRBJ2-7|.|TRBD2
TGCGCCAGCAGCCAAGATAGAAGCGGGAGCCAATTAGCCTCCTACGAGCAGTACTTC
CASSQDRSGSQLASYEQYF
>TRBV7-9|TRBJ2-1|.|TRBD2
TGTGCCTCCCCAATGGGCGGGAGTATCGATGAGCAGTTCTTC
CASPMGGSIDEQFF
>TRBV6-2/TRBV6-3|TRBJ2-3|.|TRBD2
TGTGCCAGCAGTTCAGAGCGGGGGCTGGGCACAGATACGCAGTATTTT
CASSSERGLGTDTQYF
>TRBV24-1|TRBJ2-1|.|.
TGTGCCACCAGTGACCCTGGGGGGGGCGGTTCCTACAATGAGCAGTTCTTC
CATSDPGGGGSYNEQFF
>TRBV10-2|TRBJ2-5|.|.
TGCGCCAGCAGTGAGTCGGGAGTAGGGGAGACCCAGTACTTC
CASSESGVGETQYF
>TRBV30|TRBJ1-3|.|.
TGTGCCTGGAGTCGGGGGGCATTCGGAAACACCATATATTTT
CAWSRGAFGNTIYF
>TRBV24-1|TRBJ1-2|once|TRBD1
TGTGCCACCTCGACAGGGTCCTATGGCTACACCTTC
CATSTGSYGYTF
>TRBV9|TRBJ2-1|.|.
TGTGCCAGCAGCGGGGGGACCAGCAATGAGCAGTTCTTC
CASSGGTSNEQFF
>TRBV20-1|TRBJ2-7|.|TRBD2
TGCAGTGCTAGGGTCAGCGGGAACTTCTACGAGCAGTACTTC
CSARVSGNFYEQYF
>TRBV20-1|TRBJ1-6|.|.
TGCAGTGCTAGGGAAACAGGGTTATCACCCCTCCACTTT
CSARETGLSPLHF
>TRBV7-2|TRBJ1-6|.|TRBD1
TGTGCCAGCAGCCGGGGGACAGGGGTAAATTCACCCCTCCACTTT
CASSRGTGVNSPLHF
>TRBV12-3/TRBV12-4|TRBJ2-5|.|.
TGTGCCAGCAGGTTAGACACGGAAGAGACCCAGTACTTC
CASRLDTEETQYF
>TRBV5-4|TRBJ2-1|.|TRBD2
TGTGCCAGCAGCTTGGTGCAGCGGGGGGCCTACAATGAGCAGTTCTTC
CASSLVQRGAYNEQFF
>TRBV7-9|TRBJ2-3|few|TRBD1
TGTGCCAGCAGCTTGACAGGGGTTCACACAGATACGCAGTATTTT
CASSLTGVHTDTQYF
>TRBV6-5|TRBJ2-1|.|TRBD2
TGTGCCAGCAGGCTTTCTAGCGGAGCTTACAATGAGCAGTTCTTC
CASRLSSGAYNEQFF
>TRBV7-3|TRBJ2-5|few|.
TGTGCCAGCAGCTTCGGTGTTTTCCCGGATGGGCATGGGGAGACCCAGTACTTC
CASSFGVFPDGHGETQYF
>TRBV4-2|TRBJ2-1|.|.
TGTGCCAGCAGCCTCCGGGCATACAATGAGCAGTTCTTC
CASSLRAYNEQFF